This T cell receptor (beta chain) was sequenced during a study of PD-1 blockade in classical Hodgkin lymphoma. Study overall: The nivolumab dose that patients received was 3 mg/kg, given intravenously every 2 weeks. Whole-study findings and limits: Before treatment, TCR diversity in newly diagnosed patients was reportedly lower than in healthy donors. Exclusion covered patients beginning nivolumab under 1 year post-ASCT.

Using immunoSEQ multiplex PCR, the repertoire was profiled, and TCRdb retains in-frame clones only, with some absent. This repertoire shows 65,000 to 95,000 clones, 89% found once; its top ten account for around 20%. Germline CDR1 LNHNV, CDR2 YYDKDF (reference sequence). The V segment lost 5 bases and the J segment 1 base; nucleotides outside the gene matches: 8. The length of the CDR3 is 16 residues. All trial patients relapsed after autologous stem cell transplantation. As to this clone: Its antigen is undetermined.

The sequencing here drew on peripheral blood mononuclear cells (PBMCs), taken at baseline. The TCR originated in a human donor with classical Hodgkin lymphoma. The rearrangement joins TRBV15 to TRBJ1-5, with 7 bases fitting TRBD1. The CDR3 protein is CATSWGQGVSNQPQHF. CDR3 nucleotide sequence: TGTGCCACCAGCTGGGGGCAGGGGGTGAGCAATCAGCCCCAGCATTTT.